The present T cell receptor (beta chain) was sequenced within a study of CD8+ T cells in alopecia areata. Investigators isolated RNA and reverse transcribed it into cDNA to act as the sequencing template. Profiled with immunoSEQ multiplex PCR; TCRdb holds only in-frame clones, not every one. The sample consists of about 200,000 clones, 57% of them appearing once. Trimming pared 5 bases from V and 3 bases from J, leaving 14 bases between. The CDR3 has 14 residues. The germline V gene has CDR1 PRHDT and CDR2 FYEKMQ (reference sequence). This sequence joins TRBV13 and TRBJ2-7; D tentatively reads TRBD1 or TRBD2 (5 bases each). The TCR comes from a human donor with alopecia areata. The sequences come from CD4+ T cells sorted from blood, collected at week 0. The CDR3 spells CASSPRDVVYEQYF. DNA of the CDR3: TGTGCCAGCAGCCCAAGGGACGTAGTCTACGAGCAGTACTTC.